This T cell receptor beta chain derives from a study of monozygotic twins with cystic fibrosis. Findings and limits, study-wide: Median Simpson clonality of approximately 0.0091 suggested naive T cells predominated. In 13 of 16 pairs, V gene usage was closest to the co-twin's.

Sequencing used immunoSEQ multiplex PCR; TCRdb keeps in-frame clones, though not all of them. The profile shows 15,000 or so clones, around 98% of them singletons. As concerns this clone: The antigen remains undetermined.

The V end lost 6 bases, the J end lost 1 base, and 3 bases lay between the germline ends. The CDR3 runs to 11 residues. The germline CDR1 and CDR2 sequences are ENHRY and SYGVKD. This receptor was taken from a girl aged 2-10 years with cystic fibrosis. The sequenced sample consisted of blood. The chain combines TRBV10-3 with TRBJ1-1; no definite D call. CDR3 coding DNA: TGTGCCATCAGACAGAACACTGAAGCTTTCTTT. Encoded protein: CAIRQNTEAFF.